The 15 T cell receptor beta chains reported below all come from one sample, sequenced in a study of blood T cell repertoires in COVID-19. Assay: immunoSEQ multiplex PCR; the TCRdb copy retains only in-frame clones and omits some. Here the sample spans 250,000 to 350,000 clones, approximately 86% being singletons. Sequences were obtained from peripheral blood. These receptors came from an older woman with COVID-19, enrolled during active disease.

This chain links TRBV9 with TRBJ2-5; D is possibly TRBD2 (5 bases). CDR3 length equals 15 residues. From germline, CDR1 is SGDLS and CDR2 YYNGEE. V lost 4 bases and J lost 5, with 18 bases in between. CDR3 in DNA: TGTGCCAGCAGCAGGGAGTTTGACACGCTTGAGACCCAGTACTTC. This sequence encodes CASSREFDTLETQYF.

This chain connects TRBV7-2 to TRBJ2-1, with TRBD2 identical over 7 bases. CDR1 is SGHTA and CDR2 is FQGNSA in the germline V gene. The CDR3 runs to 13 residues. V shed 3 bases, J shed 7 bases, and the junction held 3 bases outside the gene matches. The CDR3 DNA reads as TGTGCCAGCAGCTTTCGGGGGGTAAATGAGCAGTTCTTC. It codes for CASSFRGVNEQFF.

The chain couples TRBV5-1 to TRBJ2-3; 7 bases fit TRBD2. V lost 4 bases and J lost 6; bases outside the gene matches: 5. CDR1 and CDR2 from the germline V gene are SGHRS and YFSETQ. The CDR3 loop spans 13 amino acids. Here the CDR3 DNA reads TGCGCCAGCAGCAGCCAACTAGCGGATACGCAGTATTTT. This encodes CASSSQLADTQYF.

The V and J genes are TRBV27 and TRBJ2-2; D is undetermined. The V end was cut by 6 bases, the J end by 5 bases, with 4 bases between. In germline, CDR1 is MNHEY, CDR2 SMNVEV (reference sequence). The CDR3 has 11 amino acids. As DNA, the CDR3 is TGTGCCAGCAGCTCTACCGGGGAGCTGTTTTTT. This translates into CASSSTGELFF.

CDR3 bases: TGTGCCACCAGTGATCGGGGGGGCGAGACCCAGTACTTC. It encodes CATSDRGGETQYF. The rearrangement joins TRBV24-1 to TRBJ2-5; 8 nucleotides match TRBD2. There are 13 residues in the CDR3. With 3 bases clipped from V and 5 bases from J, the junction kept 1 base outside the gene matches. Per the germline V gene, CDR1 is KGHDR and CDR2 is SFDVKD.

This chain connects TRBV3-1 (or the pseudogene TRBV3-2) to TRBJ2-1, with TRBD2 matching 10 bases. V dropped 2 bases and J dropped 8; count of bases not matched to a gene: 15. Germline-derived CDR1 and CDR2 are LGHDT and YNNKEL (reference sequence). This CDR3 has 18 residues. The CDR3 region has the DNA TGTGCCAGCAGCCAAAACCCCACGGGGAGCGGGGGGGCTTATGAGCAGTTCTTC. It yields the protein CASSQNPTGSGGAYEQFF.

The chain is built from TRBV14 and TRBJ2-7; a weak D match, TRBD1 (5 bases). The V gene lost 4 bases and the J gene lost 4 bases, with 29 bases spanning the gap. The germline gives CDR1 SGHDN, CDR2 FVKESK. The CDR3 length is 19 residues. The chain's CDR3 is CASSRGQPDGMGSPYEQYF. CDR3 DNA sequence: TGTGCCAGCAGCCGGGGCCAACCCGACGGTATGGGTTCGCCTTACGAGCAGTACTTC. The full variable domain, its missing parts supplied by reference TRBV14 and TRBJ2-7, is EAGVTQFPSHSVIEKGQTVTLRCDPISGHDNLYWYRRVMGKEIKFLLHFVKESKQDESGMPNNRFLAERTGGTYSTLKVQPAELEDSGVYFCASSRGQPDGMGSPYEQYFGPGTRLTVT.

The chain links TRBV5-4 to TRBJ2-3; 9 nucleotides match TRBD1. CDR1 and CDR2 (germline): SGHNT, YYREEE (reference sequence). The CDR3 has 16 amino acids. J lost 2 bases, V lost 0 bases, and 4 bases had no gene match. CDR3 nucleotide sequence: TGTGCCAGCAGCTTGGAGGGACAGGGACTCACAGATACGCAGTATTTT. As protein: CASSLEGQGLTDTQYF.

This chain joins TRBV5-1 and TRBJ2-3; 12 bases map to TRBD2. The trim removed 0 bases at V and 2 bases at J, leaving 7 bases unmatched. Per the germline V gene, CDR1 is SGHRS and CDR2 is YFSETQ. The CDR3 spans 18 residues. The CDR3 sequence: CASSLVPSGGAVTDTQYF. CDR3 nucleotides: TGCGCCAGCAGCTTGGTCCCTAGCGGGGGGGCCGTCACAGATACGCAGTATTTT.

V and J are TRBV27 and TRBJ2-7; 7 nucleotides agree with TRBD1. Trimming removed 8 bases from V and 2 bases from J; junction bases left unmatched: 12. From germline, CDR1 is MNHEY and CDR2 SMNVEV (reference sequence). This CDR3 is 15 amino acids long. The CDR3 is CASGLTGKRPYEQYF. The CDR3 DNA sequence: TGTGCCAGCGGCTTGACAGGGAAGCGACCCTACGAGCAGTACTTC.

J is TRBJ2-5 and V is TRBV9; possibly TRBD2 for D (5 bases). This CDR3 spans 13 amino acids. V dropped 0 bases and J dropped 4 bases, with 7 bases sitting between them. Looked up from germline, CDR1 is SGDLS and CDR2 is YYNGEE. CDR3 region: CASSVGGLETQYF. The CDR3 DNA sequence: TGTGCCAGCAGCGTAGGAGGGCTAGAGACCCAGTACTTC.

This chain uses TRBV30 with TRBJ1-5; tentative D call: TRBD1 (6 bases). V dropped 2 bases and J dropped 6 bases, with 11 bases sitting between them. The germline V gene encodes CDR1 GTSNPN and CDR2 SVGIG (reference sequence). This CDR3 contains 13 residues. The DNA of the CDR3 is TGTGCCTGGAGTACCCAACAGGGTCAGCCCCAGCATTTT. It codes for CAWSTQQGQPQHF.

The chain has TRBV11-2 and TRBJ1-2, with D tentatively TRBD1 (5 bases). The CDR3 length is 14 residues. The V gene lost 1 base and the J gene lost 8 bases, with 14 bases spanning the gap. Looked up from germline, CDR1 is SGHAT and CDR2 is FQNNGV. The CDR3 is CASSLGQGRVGYTF. The CDR3 nucleotides read TGTGCCAGCAGCTTAGGTCAGGGTAGGGTCGGCTACACCTTC.

This clone was seen more than once but under ten times. This chain connects TRBV29-1 to TRBJ1-6; D is perhaps TRBD1 (5 bases). This CDR3 is built from 15 residues. Germline CDR1 SQVTM, CDR2 ANQGSEA. Trimming stripped 5 bases from V and 1 base from J, with 12 bases between. CDR3 in DNA: TGCAGCGTTAGGGAGGGGTGGTCCTATAATTCACCCCTCCACTTT. This encodes CSVREGWSYNSPLHF.

The chain uses TRBV7-9 and TRBJ1-2, with TRBD1 identical over 7 bases. Trimming removed 6 bases from V and 0 bases from J; junction bases left unmatched: 7. The CDR3 is 15 residues long. Germline lookup yields CDR1 SEHNR and CDR2 FQNEAQ (reference sequence). Written as DNA, the CDR3 is TGTGCCAGCAGAATGCAGGGGGGAGCTAACTATGGCTACACCTTC. Encoded protein: CASRMQGGANYGYTF.